Shown below are 32 T cell receptor beta chains from a single sample sequenced in a study of beta chain features in type 1 diabetes. General study points: For Type 1 diabetes patients, all four CD4+ subsets carried TCRB CDR3s that were moderately but significantly shorter.

What these receptors recognize is not known. Expressed TCRB transcripts were sequenced because the entire RNA isolate underwent reverse transcription. Sequencing used immunoSEQ multiplex PCR; TCRdb keeps in-frame clones, though not all of them. The sample includes about 120,000 clones, roughly 15% of them seen just once. The sequenced sample was central memory CD4+ T cells from blood. The receptor source for this set is a man aged 25-40 years with type 1 diabetes.

The chain carries TRBV29-1 and TRBJ1-2, with D possibly TRBD1 on 5 matching bases. The germline V gene encodes CDR1 SQVTM and CDR2 ANQGSEA. Trimming removed 3 bases from V and 7 bases from J, with 12 bases in between. The CDR3 is 12 amino acids. CDR3 nucleotides: TGCAGCGTTGATCGCCAGGGTGGTGGCTACACCTTC. Amino acid sequence: CSVDRQGGGYTF.

The sample holds a few counts of this clone. This chain links TRBV29-1 with TRBJ1-2; D call uncertain. This CDR3 has 13 residues. The V gene lost 3 bases and the J gene lost 4 bases, with 12 bases spanning the gap. CDR1 SQVTM and CDR2 ANQGSEA come from the germline V gene. The CDR3 sequence is CSVDREYGYGYTF. CDR3 in DNA: TGCAGCGTTGACCGGGAGTATGGCTATGGCTACACCTTC.

This chain links TRBV14 with TRBJ2-7, with D tentatively TRBD1 or TRBD2 (6 bases each). Trimming left V 1 base short and J 3 bases short, with 13 bases between. This CDR3 spans 15 amino acids. The germline gives CDR1 SGHDN, CDR2 FVKESK. CDR3 nucleotide sequence: TGTGCCAGCAGCCAAGTCTTTAAGGGGGGCTACGAGCAGTACTTC. It encodes CASSQVFKGGYEQYF.

CDR3: CASSQDWSYEQYF. The CDR3 coding sequence is TGCGCCAGCAGCCAAGATTGGTCCTACGAGCAGTACTTC. This chain uses TRBV4-3 with TRBJ2-7; D gene uncertain. The CDR3 covers 13 residues. CDR1 LGHNA and CDR2 YSLEER come from the germline V gene. Trimming shortened V by 0 bases and J by 1 base, and 4 bases separated the two germline ends.

This clone has only a few counts. In DNA, the CDR3 is TGTGCCAGCAGTTACTCGAGCCCAGGGGAAGGCTACGAGCAGTACTTC. It yields the protein CASSYSSPGEGYEQYF. The chain is built from TRBV6-5 and TRBJ2-7; weak D call: TRBD1 (6 bases). Germline lookup yields CDR1 MNHEY and CDR2 SVGAGI. V lost 0 bases, J lost 3 bases, and 15 bases lay in between. This CDR3 is 16 amino acids long.

This clone came up a few times. The rearrangement uses TRBV9 and TRBJ2-3; a weak D match, TRBD2 (7 bases). Between the trimmed V and J ends, which lost 0 bases and 5 bases, there was a span of 10 bases. The CDR3 extends over 14 amino acids. Germline values: CDR1 SGDLS, CDR2 YYNGEE. CDR3 protein: CASSVVGGGDTQYF. The CDR3 DNA reads TGTGCCAGCAGCGTAGTGGGAGGGGGAGATACGCAGTATTTT.

This clone was counted between two and nine times. The V call is TRBV6-5, the J call TRBJ2-4; 10 positions match TRBD1. V lost 6 bases and J lost 7; bases outside the gene matches: 9. Germline V gene lookup returns CDR1 MNHEY and CDR2 SVGAGI. The CDR3 is 15 residues long. CDR3: CASRPGTGVRNIQYF. CDR3 sequence (DNA): TGTGCCAGCAGACCCGGGACAGGGGTTAGGAACATTCAGTACTTC.

This clone was observed many times. This chain uses TRBV13 with TRBJ2-1; possible D gene TRBD2, 6 bases. The length of the CDR3 is 12 residues. The germline V gene has CDR1 PRHDT and CDR2 FYEKMQ (reference sequence). V was clipped by 5 bases and J by 10 bases, with 12 bases between them. The CDR3 coding sequence is TGTGCCAGCAGCACGGGACTTGCGGAGCAGTTCTTC. Translation: CASSTGLAEQFF.

The chain joins TRBV6-1 to TRBJ1-6; D is perhaps TRBD1 (5 bases). Germline V CDR1 and CDR2: MNHNS, SASEGT. Trimming stripped 9 bases from V and 8 bases from J, with 11 bases between. This CDR3 region has 12 residues. The CDR3 DNA sequence: TGTGCCAGTTTTGGGGGTGATTCACCCCTCCACTTT. This encodes CASFGGDSPLHF.

This clone was counted between two and nine times. The J gene is TRBJ2-1, the V gene TRBV5-1, with 11 bases lining up with TRBD1. Germline assignment: CDR1 SGHRS and CDR2 YFSETQ. With 4 bases clipped from V and 3 bases from J, the junction kept 3 bases outside the gene matches. CDR3 length: 15 residues. The chain's CDR3 is CASSQGQGDYNEQFF. DNA for the CDR3: TGCGCCAGCAGCCAGGGACAGGGGGACTACAATGAGCAGTTCTTC.

This clone was observed a few times. CDR3 residues: CASSQDAGIPNIQYF. In DNA form, the CDR3 reads TGCGCCAGCAGCCAAGATGCAGGGATCCCGAACATTCAGTACTTC. The chain links TRBV4-3 to TRBJ2-4, with D possibly being TRBD1 (5 bases). This CDR3 comprises 15 residues. V was clipped by 0 bases and J by 7 bases, with 13 bases between them. The germline CDR1 and CDR2 sequences are LGHNA and YSLEER.

The J gene is TRBJ2-2, the V gene TRBV5-4, with TRBD1 matching 11 bases. V dropped 7 bases and J dropped 4; count of bases not matched to a gene: 3. CDR3 size: 14 residues. Germline CDR1 SGHNT, CDR2 YYREEE (reference sequence). The CDR3 nucleotides are TGTGCCAGCGGGACAGGGGGTCCCACCGGGGAGCTGTTTTTT. Protein product: CASGTGGPTGELFF.

CDR3 bases: TGCGCCAGCAGTGAACGCTACGAGCAGTACTTC. Amino acid sequence: CASSERYEQYF. This rearrangement joins TRBV5-1 to TRBJ2-7, with D hard to call. Germline V gives CDR1 SGHRS, CDR2 YFSETQ. V was cut by 5 bases and J by 3 bases, with 6 bases left in between. The CDR3 has 11 residues.

The J gene is TRBJ2-5, the V gene TRBV28, with D perhaps assigned TRBD1 or TRBD2 (5 bases each). With 8 bases removed from V and 1 base from J, the gap between germline ends came to 17 bases. The germline CDR1 and CDR2 sequences are MDHEN and SYDVKM. The CDR3 runs 15 residues. The CDR3: CASASRGRSQETQYF. In DNA form, the CDR3 reads TGTGCCAGCGCTTCCCGGGGACGGAGCCAAGAGACCCAGTACTTC.

The chain employs TRBV11-2 and TRBJ2-5; a weak D match, TRBD1 (6 bases). Deletions cut 3 bases from V and 9 bases from J, with 17 bases between. The germline V gene encodes CDR1 SGHAT and CDR2 FQNNGV. There are 14 residues in the CDR3. In nucleotides, the CDR3 is TGTGCCAGCAGCTTGTGGACAGAACCAAGGGCCCAGTACTTC. Translated, it gives CASSLWTEPRAQYF.

J is TRBJ1-4 and V is TRBV5-8; D unresolved. From germline, CDR1 is SGHTS and CDR2 YDEGEE. CDR3 length equals 15 residues. The V end lost 3 bases, the J end lost 5 bases, and 14 bases lay between the germline ends. CDR3 region: CASSSQDGGNEKLFF. CDR3 DNA sequence: TGTGCCAGCAGCTCTCAGGACGGAGGAAATGAAAAACTGTTTTTT.

The chain couples TRBV6-6 to TRBJ1-2; the D gene is possibly TRBD1 (5 bases). CDR1 is MNHNY, CDR2 SVGAGI, per germline (reference sequence). The V end was cut by 0 bases, the J end by 7 bases, with 12 bases between. This CDR3 has 14 residues. Written as DNA, the CDR3 is TGTGCCAGCAGTTACTCGGCGCAGGGCCCTGGCTACACCTTC. Protein sequence: CASSYSAQGPGYTF.

This clone was seen more than once but under ten times. The rearrangement joins TRBV18 to TRBJ2-4; possible D gene TRBD1, 5 bases. The germline gives CDR1 KGHSH, CDR2 LQKENI. V was pared by 3 bases and J by 0 bases, with 6 bases between. CDR3 length: 14 amino acids. The CDR3 spells CASSPDRAKNIQYF. CDR3 nucleotides: TGTGCCAGCTCACCTGACAGAGCCAAAAACATTCAGTACTTC.

This clone was counted only a few times. The chain combines TRBV13 with TRBJ2-3; the D gene is possibly TRBD1 (5 bases). V gave up 4 bases and J gave up 2 bases, with 16 bases separating them. This CDR3 is 16 amino acids long. Germline CDR1 PRHDT, CDR2 FYEKMQ (reference sequence). CDR3 nucleotides: TGTGCCAGCAGCTCGCGCTTTACAGGTCACACAGATACGCAGTATTTT. Translated: CASSSRFTGHTDTQYF.

This rearrangement joins TRBV11-2 to TRBJ1-2; a possible D gene is TRBD1 (6 bases). Germline V gene lookup returns CDR1 SGHAT and CDR2 FQNNGV. The germline V and J ends were trimmed by 3 bases and 7 bases, with 12 bases remaining between them. This CDR3 contains 13 residues. Here the CDR3 reads CASSFSGRGGYTF. In DNA form, the CDR3 reads TGTGCCAGCAGCTTTTCGGGCAGGGGTGGCTACACCTTC.

The sample holds a few counts of this clone. The chain carries TRBV6-5 and TRBJ2-7; D is unclear. Germline assignment: CDR1 MNHEY and CDR2 SVGAGI. V lost 0 bases and J lost 2, with 8 bases in between. The CDR3 covers 14 residues. This chain's CDR3 is CASSYSRTTYEQYF. The CDR3 DNA sequence: TGTGCCAGCAGTTACTCGAGGACGACCTACGAGCAGTACTTC.

The chain carries TRBV21-1 and TRBJ2-7. TRBV21-1 is recorded as a pseudogene. This CDR3 is built from 16 residues. The CDR3 here is CASSKLGQGVSYEQYF. CDR3 in DNA: TGTGCCAGCAGCAAACTAGGCCAGGGAGTGTCCTACGAGCAGTACTTC.

This clone was recorded many times. In nucleotides, the CDR3 is TGCGCCAGCAGCCTAAACCCTACAGGGGAAGGACAGCCCCAGCATTTT. It encodes CASSLNPTGEGQPQHF. The chain combines TRBV5-1 with TRBJ1-5; 7 bases map to TRBD1. V gave up 4 bases and J gave up 7 bases; unmatched junction bases: 14. Germline CDR1 and CDR2: SGHRS and YFSETQ. CDR3 length: 16 amino acids. Together with reference TRBV5-1 and TRBJ1-5, the CDR3 gives the full variable domain: KAGVTQTPRYLIKTRGQQVTLSCSPISGHRSVSWYQQTPGQGLQFLFEYFSETQRNKGNFPGRFSGRQFSNSRSEMNVSTLELGDSALYLCASSLNPTGEGQPQHFGDGTRLSIL.

There are a few counts of this clone. The V and J genes are TRBV7-9 and TRBJ1-2; 7 bases are shared with TRBD1. The length of the CDR3 is 15 residues. Germline CDR1 and CDR2: SEHNR and FQNEAQ (reference sequence). The V segment lost 4 bases and the J segment 4 bases; nucleotides outside the gene matches: 9. This chain's CDR3 is CASSYGQAPIYGYTF. The CDR3 nucleotides read TGTGCCAGCAGCTACGGACAGGCACCTATCTATGGCTACACCTTC. The full variable domain, with the rest looked up from reference TRBV7-9 and TRBJ1-2, is DTGVSQNPRHKITKRGQNVTFRCDPISEHNRLYWYRQTLGQGPEFLTYFQNEAQLEKSRLLSDRFSAERPKGSFSTLEIQRTEQGDSAMYLCASSYGQAPIYGYTFGSGTRLTVV.

This rearrangement joins TRBV6-5 to TRBJ2-7, with TRBD1 identical over 12 bases. The CDR3 is 16 amino acids. Unmatched junction bases numbered 8, after V lost 2 bases and J lost 6 bases. CDR1 is MNHEY, CDR2 SVGAGI, per germline. The chain's CDR3 is CASSYPTGTGGGEQYF. CDR3 DNA: TGTGCCAGCAGTTACCCGACCGGGACAGGGGGCGGCGAGCAGTACTTC.

The CDR3 sequence: CASSSFTSGSSYEQYF. The CDR3 nucleotides are TGTGCCAGCAGTTCCTTTACTAGCGGCAGCTCCTACGAGCAGTACTTC. The chain combines TRBV27 with TRBJ2-7; 8 bases agree with TRBD2. Germline loops: CDR1 MNHEY, CDR2 SMNVEV (reference sequence). V was pared by 4 bases and J by 0 bases, with 8 bases of the junction left unmatched. The CDR3 totals 16 residues.

This clone has at least ten counts. The chain recombines TRBV18 with TRBJ2-1, with a weak D call TRBD1 (6 bases). CDR3 size: 15 residues. Germline V CDR1 and CDR2: KGHSH, LQKENI. Deletions cut 3 bases from V and 3 bases from J, with 12 bases between. CDR3 sequence (DNA): TGTGCCAGCTCACCGGAACAGGGATACTACAATGAGCAGTTCTTC. This gives the protein CASSPEQGYYNEQFF.

The chain uses TRBV18 and TRBJ2-2; no clear D. From germline, CDR1 is KGHSH and CDR2 LQKENI. The CDR3 loop spans 15 amino acids. Trimming removed 4 bases from V and 3 bases from J, with 12 bases in between. The CDR3 DNA follows: TGTGCCAGCTCACGGCAGAGCGATGACACCGGGGAGCTGTTTTTT. Its protein product is CASSRQSDDTGELFF.

The chain uses TRBV2 and TRBJ1-2, with TRBD1 as a possible D gene (6 bases). CDR3 size: 13 residues. Trimming cost V 8 bases and J 8 bases, with 18 bases left between them. Germline V lookup: CDR1 SNHLY, CDR2 FYNNEI. DNA of the CDR3: TGTGCCAGCTGGGGGCGAGGGAAAGGAGGCTACACCTTC. Its protein is CASWGRGKGGYTF.

The chain links TRBV7-7 to TRBJ2-1; D remains ambiguous. Germline V gene sequence: CDR1 SSHAT, CDR2 FNYEAQ (reference sequence). The CDR3 sequence is 14 residues long. The ends were cut back, 6 bases at V and 10 bases at J, with 19 bases in the middle. The CDR3 nucleotides read TGTGCCAGCAGTCGTTCGCTAGACTCGAGGGAGCAGTTCTTC. Amino acid sequence: CASSRSLDSREQFF.

There are a few counts of this clone. The J gene is TRBJ2-6, the V gene TRBV7-9, with D unresolved. Trimming shortened V by 3 bases and J by 0 bases, and 9 bases separated the two germline ends. CDR1 is SEHNR, CDR2 FQNEAQ, per germline (reference sequence). CDR3 length: 16 amino acids. Here the CDR3 reads CASSFVRDSGANVLTF. The CDR3 bases are TGTGCCAGCAGCTTTGTTAGGGACTCTGGGGCCAACGTCCTGACTTTC.

The chain has TRBV11-2 and TRBJ2-7; perhaps TRBD2 as D (6 bases). Germline CDR1 SGHAT, CDR2 FQNNGV. The CDR3 length is 14 residues. Deletions cut 4 bases from V and 5 bases from J, with 15 bases between. Here the CDR3 DNA reads TGTGCCAGCAGCTCCCGGCTAGCGTTGAACGAGCAGTACTTC. Translation gives CASSSRLALNEQYF. Together with reference TRBV11-2 and TRBJ2-7, the CDR3 gives the full variable domain: EAGVAQSPRYKIIEKRQSVAFWCNPISGHATLYWYQQILGQGPKLLIQFQNNGVVDDSQLPKDRFSAERLKGVDSTLKIQPAKLEDSAVYLCASSSRLALNEQYFGPGTRLTVT.